The 24 T cell receptor beta chains given below trace back to one sample, sequenced in a study of regulatory T cells in long-lasting Graves disease. Arm-PCR of CDR3 regions with iRepertoire HTBI primers generated TCR beta libraries. MiXCR, applied by TCRdb to the multiplex PCR reads, yields one record per CDR3 protein. The sample has about 380,000 distinct CDR3 sequences, roughly a sixth seen once. Documented time point: newly diagnosed GD, antithyroid drugs for less than 3 months. Extracted PBMC RNA gave rise to the TCR library. The specimen comprised peripheral blood mononuclear cells (PBMCs), sampled at new diagnosis, from a patient treated with antithyroid drugs. Receptors originate from a female donor with Graves disease.

This clonotype came up a few times. The J gene is TRBJ1-2, the V gene TRBV29-1; D not certain. V lost 7 bases and J 4 bases, leaving 10 bases between the germline ends. Germline V lookup: CDR1 SQVTM, CDR2 ANQGSEA. The CDR3 extends over 11 amino acids. The CDR3 sequence is CSGADLYGYTF. The DNA for the CDR3 is TGCAGCGGAGCAGACCTCTATGGCTACACCTTC.

There are many counts of this clonotype. V gene TRBV28 combines with J gene TRBJ2-1; TRBD1 matches at 7 bases. The V and J ends lost 3 bases and 8 bases, in that order; junction bases with no gene match: 10. Germline V gene sequence: CDR1 MDHEN, CDR2 SYDVKM. The CDR3 length is 15 residues. The CDR3 loop is CASSFMTGLPDEQFF. CDR3 nucleotide sequence: TGTGCCAGCAGTTTTATGACAGGGCTTCCGGATGAGCAGTTCTTC.

This clonotype was found many times. V and J are TRBV9 and TRBJ1-1, with no clear D. With 4 bases removed from V and 0 bases from J, the gap between germline ends came to 16 bases. The germline V gene encodes CDR1 SGDLS and CDR2 YYNGEE. The CDR3 has 16 amino acids. Here the CDR3 DNA reads TGTGCCAGCAGCTCACGTCACCCAGGCCTGAACACTGAAGCTTTCTTT. It encodes CASSSRHPGLNTEAFF.

Turning to this clonotype: This clone may be a read error of a much larger clone one base away. The V call is TRBV27, the J call TRBJ1-2; possible D gene TRBD1, 6 bases. The germline V gene has CDR1 MNHEY and CDR2 SMNVEV (reference sequence). V gave up 4 bases and J gave up 6 bases, with 18 bases separating them. The length of the CDR3 is 15 residues. The CDR3 loop is CASSYGTSPADGYTF. The CDR3 DNA follows: TGTGCCAGCAGTTATGGGACAAGCCCCGCGGATGGCTACACCTTC.

The CDR3 region has the DNA TGTGCCACCAGCGGCTCCGGGACAAGATTCTACGAGCAGTACTTC. Residues: CATSGSGTRFYEQYF. This chain connects TRBV15 to TRBJ2-7; the D gene is possibly TRBD1 (6 bases). Looked up from germline, CDR1 is LNHNV and CDR2 is YYDKDF (reference sequence). Trimming removed 5 bases from V and 3 bases from J, with 17 bases in between. This CDR3 spans 15 amino acids.

This clonotype was found many times. This chain connects TRBV20-1 to TRBJ2-5; perhaps TRBD2 as D (5 bases). This CDR3 spans 14 amino acids. CDR1 and CDR2 (germline): DFQATT, SNEGSKA (reference sequence). V was clipped by 3 bases and J by 4 bases, with 15 bases between them. As DNA, the CDR3 is TGCAGTGCTAGTGCTGCGGCGGGCGGAGAGACCCAGTACTTC. As protein: CSASAAAGGETQYF.

This clonotype occurred many times. In DNA form, the CDR3 reads TGCGCCAGCAGCCAAGATCCGAGCGAGTACACTGAAGCTTTCTTT. Protein: CASSQDPSEYTEAFF. V is TRBV4-1 and J is TRBJ1-1; D remains unclear. Germline assignment: CDR1 MGHRA and CDR2 YSYEKL. There are 15 residues in the CDR3. The V end was cut by 0 bases, the J end by 3 bases, with 11 bases between.

The gene calls are TRBV24-1 and TRBJ1-1, with D possibly matching TRBD1 (5 bases). The CDR3 contains 15 residues. V dropped 3 bases and J dropped 3 bases, with 13 bases sitting between them. The germline gives CDR1 KGHDR, CDR2 SFDVKD. Here the CDR3 reads CATSDAGRGDTEAFF. CDR3 bases: TGTGCCACCAGTGATGCAGGGAGAGGGGACACTGAAGCTTTCTTT.

This clonotype was seen at least ten times. The chain couples TRBV6-5 to TRBJ2-1, with 14 bases aligning to TRBD2. The V segment lost 2 bases and the J segment 0 bases; nucleotides outside the gene matches: 6. Germline V lookup: CDR1 MNHEY, CDR2 SVGAGI. The CDR3 contains 19 residues. The CDR3 DNA follows: TGTGCCAGCAGTTACCGGACTAGCGGGGGGTTAAGCTCCTACAATGAGCAGTTCTTC. This codes for CASSYRTSGGLSSYNEQFF.

About this clonotype: A read error is possible here, since a much larger clone lies one base away. This rearrangement joins TRBV10-3 to TRBJ2-7; no firm D call. Germline assignment: CDR1 ENHRY and CDR2 SYGVKD. The CDR3 has 17 residues. Trimming removed 5 bases at V and 0 bases at J, with 20 bases between. This CDR3 reads CAISYSFEWSLSYEQYF. The DNA for the CDR3 is TGTGCCATCAGTTATTCTTTTGAGTGGTCCCTCTCCTACGAGCAGTACTTC.

At least ten counts were recorded for this clonotype. The chain links TRBV5-4 to TRBJ1-1; maybe TRBD1 (6 bases). Germline-derived CDR1 and CDR2 are SGHNT and YYREEE (reference sequence). The CDR3 is made up of 14 amino acids. Trimming pared 5 bases from V and 1 base from J, leaving 12 bases between. CDR3 sequence reads: CASSLPTGNTEAFF. The CDR3 nucleotides are TGTGCCAGCAGTCTCCCGACAGGGAACACTGAAGCTTTCTTT. Complete variable domain (other parts from reference TRBV5-4 and TRBJ1-1): ETGVTQSPTHLIKTRGQQVTLRCSSQSGHNTVSWYQQALGQGPQFIFQYYREEENGRGNFPPRFSGLQFPNYSSELNVNALELDDSALYLCASSLPTGNTEAFFGQGTRLTVV.

Only one count was recorded for this clonotype. The J gene is TRBJ2-1, the V gene TRBV20-1; D unclear. Germline V gene lookup returns CDR1 DFQATT and CDR2 SNEGSKA (reference sequence). Trimming shortened V by 1 base and J by 6 bases, and 4 bases separated the two germline ends. CDR3 length: 11 amino acids. For the CDR3, the DNA is TGCAGTGCTAGAGGGTTCAATGAGCAGTTCTTC. This encodes CSARGFNEQFF.

This rearrangement joins TRBV24-1 to TRBJ2-3; the D gene is possibly TRBD2 (7 bases). CDR3 length equals 15 residues. The ends were cut back, 9 bases at V and 2 bases at J, with 17 bases in the middle. Germline values: CDR1 KGHDR, CDR2 SFDVKD. The CDR3 DNA is TGTGCCACCGGACAGATAGCGGGCAACACAGATACGCAGTATTTT. Its protein is CATGQIAGNTDTQYF.

This clonotype was observed many times. This chain connects TRBV28 to TRBJ2-1; unclear D gene. Germline-derived CDR1 and CDR2 are MDHEN and SYDVKM. The V end lost 5 bases, the J end lost 6 bases, and 17 bases lay between the germline ends. This CDR3 has 15 amino acids. The CDR3 nucleotides read TGTGCCAGCAGTCCCCCGCACTACCGGAGCAATGAGCAGTTCTTC. Protein: CASSPPHYRSNEQFF.

The chain couples TRBV7-9 to TRBJ2-1; the match to TRBD1 covers 8 bases. Per germline, CDR1 SEHNR and CDR2 FQNEAQ (reference sequence). V shed 10 bases, J shed 4 bases, and the junction held 6 bases outside the gene matches. There are 13 residues in the CDR3. The CDR3, as DNA: TGTGCCACCCCAGGGGGCCCTTACAATGAGCAGTTCTTC. It translates to CATPGGPYNEQFF.

This clonotype was seen ten or more times. A single base separates this from a much larger clone, so it may be a read error. V and J are TRBV3-1 and TRBJ2-5; 8 positions agree with TRBD1. CDR3 length: 15 residues. Germline V gives CDR1 LGHDT, CDR2 YNNKEL (reference sequence). V lost 3 bases to trimming and J lost 7 bases; unmatched junction nucleotides: 10. DNA of the CDR3: TGTGCCAGCAGCCATTCAGGGGGCGCGAAAGGGACCCAGTACTTC. This gives the protein CASSHSGGAKGTQYF.

This clonotype showed up just a few times. The chain is built from TRBV3-1 and TRBJ1-4; D is perhaps TRBD1 (6 bases). Trimming cost V 0 bases and J 8 bases, with 16 bases left between them. This CDR3 contains 16 residues. Germline V gene sequence: CDR1 LGHDT, CDR2 YNNKEL (reference sequence). CDR3 amino acids: CASSQEGRGIREKLFF. CDR3 sequence (DNA): TGTGCCAGCAGCCAAGAAGGAAGGGGGATACGGGAAAAACTGTTTTTT.

This clonotype came up many times. The rearrangement links TRBV7-2 to TRBJ2-7; 9 bases agree with TRBD1. In germline, CDR1 is SGHTA, CDR2 FQGNSA. After removal of 1 base from V and 3 bases from J, the junction contained 4 bases not matched to a gene. This CDR3 is 15 amino acids long. The CDR3 nucleotides read TGTGCCAGCAGCTTAGATGGACAGGGGTACTACGAGCAGTACTTC. This translates into CASSLDGQGYYEQYF.

The chain combines TRBV20-1 with TRBJ2-7; tentatively, D is TRBD1 (6 bases). V shed 0 bases and J shed 2 bases, with 11 bases lying between them. Germline V gene sequence: CDR1 DFQATT, CDR2 SNEGSKA (reference sequence). The CDR3 is 14 amino acids. The CDR3, as DNA: TGCAGTGCTAGAGAGTCGGGACAAGCCTACGAGCAGTACTTC. It encodes CSARESGQAYEQYF.

In this sample, this clonotype turned up a few times. This chain uses TRBV18 with TRBJ1-1; 8 positions agree with TRBD1. Germline assignment: CDR1 KGHSH and CDR2 LQKENI. J gave up 5 bases and V 3 bases, and 5 bases lay outside the gene matches. The CDR3 totals 14 residues. This chain's CDR3 is CASSPATGGTEAFF. The CDR3, as DNA: TGTGCCAGCTCACCCGCTACAGGGGGGACTGAAGCTTTCTTT.

J is TRBJ2-1 and V is TRBV7-3; 9 nucleotides match TRBD2. CDR3 length equals 16 residues. CDR1 is SGHTA, CDR2 FQGTGA, per germline. The J segment lost 2 bases and the V segment lost 5 bases, leaving 7 bases of the junction unmatched. The CDR3 region is CASSNPSGGPYNEQFF. CDR3 nucleotide sequence: TGTGCCAGCAGCAATCCCAGCGGGGGGCCCTACAATGAGCAGTTCTTC. Looking up the rest from reference TRBV7-3 and TRBJ2-1 gives the full variable domain: GAGVSQTPSNKVTEKGKYVELRCDPISGHTALYWYRQSLGQGPEFLIYFQGTGAADDSGLPNDRFFAVRPEGSVSTLKIQRTERGDSAVYLCASSNPSGGPYNEQFFGPGTRLTVL.

This clonotype was seen only a few times. This chain links TRBV6-1 with TRBJ1-5; no reliable D call. The CDR3 is made up of 14 amino acids. V was trimmed by 8 bases and J by 0 bases, leaving 11 bases between them. From germline, CDR1 is MNHNS and CDR2 SASEGT. This CDR3 reads CASALQISNQPQHF. For the CDR3, the DNA is TGTGCCAGCGCCTTACAGATTAGCAATCAGCCCCAGCATTTT.

At least ten counts were recorded for this clonotype. J is TRBJ2-1 and V is TRBV12-3 or TRBV12-4, with 10 bases matching TRBD2. The CDR3 covers 16 residues. V lost 6 bases and J lost 0; bases outside the gene matches: 5. The CDR3 spells CASRASGSLSYNEQFF. For the CDR3, the DNA is TGTGCCAGCAGGGCTAGCGGGAGTCTCTCCTACAATGAGCAGTTCTTC.

Points on this clonotype: A far larger clone is only one base removed, so a read error is likely. The chain uses TRBV2 and TRBJ2-7; no firm D call. Per germline, CDR1 SNHLY and CDR2 FYNNEI. The CDR3 contains 15 residues. The V and J ends lost 0 bases and 7 bases respectively, with 16 bases between them. CDR3 in amino acids: CASSEAMGLYNEQYF. The CDR3 DNA sequence: TGTGCCAGCAGTGAAGCGATGGGCCTCTACAATGAGCAGTACTTC.